This T cell receptor (beta chain) stems from a study of lymphopenia after photon versus proton radiotherapy. Repertoires were generated with immunoSEQ multiplex PCR, while TCRdb's copy carries only in-frame clones and drops some. Here the sample spans tens of thousands of clones, over 75% being singletons. CDR1 LNHDA and CDR2 SQIVND come from the germline V gene (reference sequence). CDR3 length: 14 amino acids. The V end lost 4 bases, the J end lost 1 base, and 10 bases lay between the germline ends. With respect to this clone: The antigen is unknown.

Study-level results: Photon-treated patients lost naive T cells and TCR diversity; proton-treated stayed stable.

The specimen was peripheral blood, collected from a patient treated with proton-based radiotherapy. The V call is TRBV19, the J call TRBJ1-1; no reliable D call. The clonotype was recovered from a woman aged 70-85 years with pancreatic cancer. The CDR3 is CASSKGGSNTEAFF. In DNA, the CDR3 is TGTGCCAGTAGTAAAGGAGGGTCGAACACTGAAGCTTTCTTT.